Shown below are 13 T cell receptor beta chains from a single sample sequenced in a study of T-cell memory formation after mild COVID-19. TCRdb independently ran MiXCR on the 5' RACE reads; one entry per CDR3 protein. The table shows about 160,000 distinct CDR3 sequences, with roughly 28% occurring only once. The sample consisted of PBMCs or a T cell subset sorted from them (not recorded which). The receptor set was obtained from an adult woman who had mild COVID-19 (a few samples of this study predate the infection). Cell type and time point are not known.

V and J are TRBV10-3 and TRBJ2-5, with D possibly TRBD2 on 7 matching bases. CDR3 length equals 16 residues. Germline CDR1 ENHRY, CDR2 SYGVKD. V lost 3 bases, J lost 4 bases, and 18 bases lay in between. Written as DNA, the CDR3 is TGTGCCATCAGTGAAGGGGGGGGATCAGGGAGAGAGACCCAGTACTTC. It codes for CAISEGGGSGRETQYF.

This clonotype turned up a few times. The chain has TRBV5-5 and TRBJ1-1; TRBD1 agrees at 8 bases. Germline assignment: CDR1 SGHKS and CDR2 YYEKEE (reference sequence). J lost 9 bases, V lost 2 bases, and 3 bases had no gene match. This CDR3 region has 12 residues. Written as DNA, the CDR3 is TGTGCCAGCAGCTTCCGGACAGGGAAAGCTTTCTTT. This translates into CASSFRTGKAFF.

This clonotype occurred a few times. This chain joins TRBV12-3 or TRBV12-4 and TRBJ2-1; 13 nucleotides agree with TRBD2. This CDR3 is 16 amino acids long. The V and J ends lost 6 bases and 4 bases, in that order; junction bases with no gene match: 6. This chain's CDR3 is CASRGGTSGAYNEQFF. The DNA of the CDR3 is TGTGCCAGCAGGGGAGGGACTAGCGGGGCTTACAATGAGCAGTTCTTC.

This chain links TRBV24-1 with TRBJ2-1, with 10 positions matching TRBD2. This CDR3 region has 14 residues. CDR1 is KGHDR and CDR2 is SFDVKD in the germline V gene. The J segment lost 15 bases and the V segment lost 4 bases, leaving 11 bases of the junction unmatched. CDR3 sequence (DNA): TGTGCCACCAGTGACATGACTAGCGGGTTGTTTCTGTTCTTC. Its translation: CATSDMTSGLFLFF.

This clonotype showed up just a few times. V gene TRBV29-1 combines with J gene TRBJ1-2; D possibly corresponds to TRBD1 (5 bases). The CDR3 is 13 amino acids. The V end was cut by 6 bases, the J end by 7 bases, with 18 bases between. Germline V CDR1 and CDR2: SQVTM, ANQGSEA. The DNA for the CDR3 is TGCAGCGTGGGACGCATAAATAAGGTTGGCTACACCTTC. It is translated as CSVGRINKVGYTF. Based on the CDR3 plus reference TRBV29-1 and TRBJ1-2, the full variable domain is SAVISQKPSRDICQRGTSLTIQCQVDSQVTMMFWYRQQPGQSLTLIATANQGSEATYESGFVIDKFPISRPNLTFSTLTVSNMSPEDSSIYLCSVGRINKVGYTFGSGTRLTVV.

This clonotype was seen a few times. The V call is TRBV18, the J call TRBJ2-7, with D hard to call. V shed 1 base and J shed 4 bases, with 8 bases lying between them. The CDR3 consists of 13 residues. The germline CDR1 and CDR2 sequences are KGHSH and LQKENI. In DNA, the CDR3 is TGTGCCAGCTCACCACGAGGCCAGTACGAGCAGTACTTC. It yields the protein CASSPRGQYEQYF.

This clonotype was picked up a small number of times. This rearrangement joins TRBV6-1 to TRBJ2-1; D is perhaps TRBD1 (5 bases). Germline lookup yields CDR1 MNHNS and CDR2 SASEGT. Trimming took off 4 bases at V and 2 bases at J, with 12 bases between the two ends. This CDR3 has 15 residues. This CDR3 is CASSGATETYNEQFF. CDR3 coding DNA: TGTGCCAGCAGTGGGGCGACAGAGACCTACAATGAGCAGTTCTTC.

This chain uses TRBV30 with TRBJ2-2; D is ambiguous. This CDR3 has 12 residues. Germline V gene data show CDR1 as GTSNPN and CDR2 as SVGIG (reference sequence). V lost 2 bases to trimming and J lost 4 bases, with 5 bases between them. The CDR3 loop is CAWSLITGELFF. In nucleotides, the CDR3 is TGTGCCTGGAGTCTTATCACCGGGGAGCTGTTTTTT.

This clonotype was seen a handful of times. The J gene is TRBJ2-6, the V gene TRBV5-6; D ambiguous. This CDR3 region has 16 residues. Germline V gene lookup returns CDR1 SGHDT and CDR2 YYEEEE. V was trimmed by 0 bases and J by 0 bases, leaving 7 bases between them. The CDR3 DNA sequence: TGTGCCAGCAGCTTGGCCGGCAGCTCTGGGGCCAACGTCCTGACTTTC. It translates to CASSLAGSSGANVLTF.

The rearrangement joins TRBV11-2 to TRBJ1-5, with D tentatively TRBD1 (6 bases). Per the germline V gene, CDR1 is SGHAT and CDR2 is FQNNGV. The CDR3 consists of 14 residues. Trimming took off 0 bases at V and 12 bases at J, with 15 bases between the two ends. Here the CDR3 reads CASSLEDGRGLQHF. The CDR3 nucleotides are TGTGCCAGCAGCTTAGAGGACGGTCGGGGGCTCCAGCATTTT.

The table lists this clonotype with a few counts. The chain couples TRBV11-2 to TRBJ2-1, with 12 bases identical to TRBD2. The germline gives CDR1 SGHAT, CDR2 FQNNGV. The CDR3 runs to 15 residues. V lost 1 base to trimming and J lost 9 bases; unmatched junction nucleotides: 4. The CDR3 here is CASSLASGRASEQFF. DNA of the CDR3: TGTGCCAGCAGCTTAGCTAGCGGGAGGGCCAGTGAGCAGTTCTTC.

The CDR3: CASSVGGTGPVYEQYF. In DNA form, the CDR3 reads TGTGCCAGCAGCGTAGGGGGAACGGGACCCGTCTACGAGCAGTACTTC. J is TRBJ2-7 and V is TRBV9; either TRBD1 or TRBD2 may fit D (5 bases each). The V gene's germline CDR1 is SGDLS and CDR2 YYNGEE. This CDR3 has 16 residues. Trimming pared 0 bases from V and 3 bases from J, leaving 16 bases between. Together with reference TRBV9 and TRBJ2-7, the CDR3 gives the full variable domain: DSGVTQTPKHLITATGQRVTLRCSPRSGDLSVYWYQQSLDQGLQFLIQYYNGEERAKGNILERFSAQQFPDLHSELNLSSLELGDSALYFCASSVGGTGPVYEQYFGPGTRLTVT.

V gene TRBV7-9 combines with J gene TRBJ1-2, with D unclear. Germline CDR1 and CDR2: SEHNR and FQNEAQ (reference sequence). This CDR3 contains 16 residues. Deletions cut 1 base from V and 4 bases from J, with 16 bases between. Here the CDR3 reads CASSLESQAPFYGYTF. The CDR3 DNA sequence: TGTGCCAGCAGCTTAGAGAGTCAGGCCCCCTTCTATGGCTACACCTTC.